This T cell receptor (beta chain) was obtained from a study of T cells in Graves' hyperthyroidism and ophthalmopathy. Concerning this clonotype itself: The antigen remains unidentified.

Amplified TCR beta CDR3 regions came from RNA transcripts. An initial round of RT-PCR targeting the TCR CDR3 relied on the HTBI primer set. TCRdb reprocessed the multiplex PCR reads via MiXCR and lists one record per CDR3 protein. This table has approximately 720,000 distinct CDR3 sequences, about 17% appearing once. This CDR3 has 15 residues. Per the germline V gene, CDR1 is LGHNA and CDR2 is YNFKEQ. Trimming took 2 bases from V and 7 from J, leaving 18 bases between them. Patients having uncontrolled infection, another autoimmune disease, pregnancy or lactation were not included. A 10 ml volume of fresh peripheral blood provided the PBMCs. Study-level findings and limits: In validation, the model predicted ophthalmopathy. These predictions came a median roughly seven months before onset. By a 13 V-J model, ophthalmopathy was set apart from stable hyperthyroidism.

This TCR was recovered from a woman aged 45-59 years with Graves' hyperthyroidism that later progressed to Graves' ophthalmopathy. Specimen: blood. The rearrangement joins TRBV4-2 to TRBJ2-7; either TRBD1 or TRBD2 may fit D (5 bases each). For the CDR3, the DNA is TGTGCCAGCAGCCAACCCGGGACCGGAGCTAAAGAGCAGTACTTC. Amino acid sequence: CASSQPGTGAKEQYF.